This section outlines one TCR beta chain sequence together with its context. Its antigen is not identified. The length of the CDR3 is 11 residues. Germline-derived CDR1 and CDR2 are SNHLY and FYNNEI. Trimming took off 4 bases at V and 5 bases at J, with 5 bases between the two ends. The sample originates from a study of CD8+CD57+ T cells in acquired aplastic anemia. In the study overall: Sorting CD4+ and CD8+ cells gave DNA averaging about 3.3 ug. The study's findings and limits: Patients and controls turned out to have around 29 CD8+ CDR3 sequences in common. With respect to CD8+ Simpson's diversity, patients and controls did not differ significantly.

Using genomic DNA as the template, TCR beta VDJ and CDR3 profiling was carried out. Using its own MiXCR run on the reads, TCRdb lists one record per CDR3 protein. This table holds 35,000 to 45,000 distinct CDR3 sequences, around 82% found once. The chain is built from TRBV2 and TRBJ2-5; no definite D call. This TCR was recovered from a human donor in good health, serving as a control. Specimen: sorted CD4+, CD8+, or CD8+CD57+ T cells (not recorded which) from PBMCs. CDR3 DNA sequence: TGTGCCAGCAGTGTTTGGGAGACCCAGTACTTC. Translated, it gives CASSVWETQYF.